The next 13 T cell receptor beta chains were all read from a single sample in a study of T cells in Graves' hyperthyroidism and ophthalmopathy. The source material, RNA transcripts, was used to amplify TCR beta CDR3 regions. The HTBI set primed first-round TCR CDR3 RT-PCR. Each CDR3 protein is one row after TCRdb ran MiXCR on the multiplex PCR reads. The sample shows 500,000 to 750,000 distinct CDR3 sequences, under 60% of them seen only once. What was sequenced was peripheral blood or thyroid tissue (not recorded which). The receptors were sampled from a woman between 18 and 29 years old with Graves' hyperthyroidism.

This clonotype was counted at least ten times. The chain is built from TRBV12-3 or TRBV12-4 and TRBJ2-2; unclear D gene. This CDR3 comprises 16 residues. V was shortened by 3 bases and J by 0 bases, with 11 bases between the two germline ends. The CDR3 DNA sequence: TGTGCCAGCAGTTTGGGTGAAATCGCGAACACCGGGGAGCTGTTTTTT. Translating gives CASSLGEIANTGELFF.

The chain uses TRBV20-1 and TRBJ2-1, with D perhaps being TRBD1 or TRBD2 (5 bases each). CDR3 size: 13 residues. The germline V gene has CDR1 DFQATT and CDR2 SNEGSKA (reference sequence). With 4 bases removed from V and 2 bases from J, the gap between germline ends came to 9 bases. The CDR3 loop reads CSANGDPYNEQFF. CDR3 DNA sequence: TGCAGTGCTAACGGGGACCCCTACAATGAGCAGTTCTTC.

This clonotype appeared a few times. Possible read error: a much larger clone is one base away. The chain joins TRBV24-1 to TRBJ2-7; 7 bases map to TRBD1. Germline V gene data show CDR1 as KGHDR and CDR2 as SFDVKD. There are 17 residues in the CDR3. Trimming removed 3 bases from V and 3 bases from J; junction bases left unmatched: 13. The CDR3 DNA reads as TGTGCCACCAGTGATCCTACGAGGGGGCGCCTCCTCTACGAGCAGTACTTC. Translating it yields CATSDPTRGRLLYEQYF.

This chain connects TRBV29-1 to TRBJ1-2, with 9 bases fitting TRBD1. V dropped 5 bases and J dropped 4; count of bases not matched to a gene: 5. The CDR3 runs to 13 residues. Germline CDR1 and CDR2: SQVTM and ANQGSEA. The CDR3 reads CSVRQGVGYGYTF. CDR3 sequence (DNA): TGCAGCGTTAGACAGGGGGTCGGCTATGGCTACACCTTC.

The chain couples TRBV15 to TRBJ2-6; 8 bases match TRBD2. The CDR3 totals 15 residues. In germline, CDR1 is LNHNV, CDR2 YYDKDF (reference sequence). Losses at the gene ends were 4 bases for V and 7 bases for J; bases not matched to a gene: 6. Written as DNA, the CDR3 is TGTGCCACCAGCATCTTCGCGGGGGGAGCCAACGTCCTGACTTTC. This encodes CATSIFAGGANVLTF.

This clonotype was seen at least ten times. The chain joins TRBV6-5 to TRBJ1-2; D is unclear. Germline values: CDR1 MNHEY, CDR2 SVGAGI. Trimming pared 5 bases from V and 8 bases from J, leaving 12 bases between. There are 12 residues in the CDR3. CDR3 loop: CASSTFSGGYTF. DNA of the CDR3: TGTGCCAGCAGTACGTTCAGTGGGGGCTACACCTTC.

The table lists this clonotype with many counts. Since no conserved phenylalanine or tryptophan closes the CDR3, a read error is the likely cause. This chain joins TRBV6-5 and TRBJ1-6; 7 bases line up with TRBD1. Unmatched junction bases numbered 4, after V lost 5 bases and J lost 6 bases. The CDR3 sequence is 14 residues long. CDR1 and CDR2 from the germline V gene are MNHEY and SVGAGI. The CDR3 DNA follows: TGTGCCAGCAGTGGGCCAGGGGGTAATTCACCCCTCCACGTT. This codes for CASSGPGGNSPLHV.

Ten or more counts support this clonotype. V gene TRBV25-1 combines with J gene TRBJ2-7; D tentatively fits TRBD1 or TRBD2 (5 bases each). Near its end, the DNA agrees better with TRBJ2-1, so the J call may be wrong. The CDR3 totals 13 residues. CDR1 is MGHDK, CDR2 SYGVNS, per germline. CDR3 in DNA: TGTGCCAGCAGCGAGGGGCTTGGGGGTGAGCAGTTCTTC. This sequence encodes CASSEGLGGEQFF.

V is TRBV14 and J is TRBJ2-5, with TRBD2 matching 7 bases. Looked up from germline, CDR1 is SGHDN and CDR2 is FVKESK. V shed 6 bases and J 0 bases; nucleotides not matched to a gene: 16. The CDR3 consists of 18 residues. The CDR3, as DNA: TGTGCCAGCAGGACTAGCCAAGATGGACATTCGTACCAAGAGACCCAGTACTTC. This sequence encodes CASRTSQDGHSYQETQYF.

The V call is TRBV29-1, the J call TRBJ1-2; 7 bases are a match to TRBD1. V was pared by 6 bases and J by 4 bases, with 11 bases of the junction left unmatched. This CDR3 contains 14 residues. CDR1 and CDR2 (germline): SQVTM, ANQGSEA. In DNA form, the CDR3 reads TGCAGCGTCCAACAGGGGCAGGGGCCCTATGGCTACACCTTC. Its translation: CSVQQGQGPYGYTF.

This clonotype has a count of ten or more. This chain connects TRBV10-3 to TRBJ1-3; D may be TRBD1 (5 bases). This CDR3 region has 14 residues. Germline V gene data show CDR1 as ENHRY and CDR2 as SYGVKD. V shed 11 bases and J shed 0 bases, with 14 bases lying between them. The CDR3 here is CASRDRDSGNTIYF. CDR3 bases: TGTGCCTCCCGAGACAGAGACTCTGGAAACACCATATATTTT.

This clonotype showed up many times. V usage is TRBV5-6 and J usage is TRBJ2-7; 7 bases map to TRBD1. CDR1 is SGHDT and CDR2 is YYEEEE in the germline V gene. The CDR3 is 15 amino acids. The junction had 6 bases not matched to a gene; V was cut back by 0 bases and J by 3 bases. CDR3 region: CASSLVARGSYEQYF. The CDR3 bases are TGTGCCAGCAGCTTGGTAGCCAGGGGGAGCTACGAGCAGTACTTC.

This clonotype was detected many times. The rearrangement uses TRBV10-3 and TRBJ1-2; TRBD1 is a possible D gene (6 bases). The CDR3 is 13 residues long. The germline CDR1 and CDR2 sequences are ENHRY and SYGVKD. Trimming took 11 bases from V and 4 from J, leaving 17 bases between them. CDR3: CAATGTERYGYTF. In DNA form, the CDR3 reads TGTGCCGCTACAGGGACGGAACGCTATGGCTACACCTTC.